Each of the 20 T cell receptor beta chains below was sequenced from the same sample in a study of early T cells in non-severe SARS-CoV-2 infection. MiXCR, applied by TCRdb to the 5' RACE reads, yields one record per CDR3 protein. Among 70,000 to 95,000 distinct CDR3 sequences listed, less than 20% were seen once. Sequenced sample: whole blood. The receptors shown here come from an adult who was a healthcare worker with PCR-confirmed SARS-CoV-2 infection or an uninfected control (not recorded which).

The chain employs TRBV12-3 or TRBV12-4 and TRBJ2-1; 12 bases fit TRBD2. V shed 6 bases, J shed 4 bases, and the junction held 16 bases outside the gene matches. The CDR3 totals 19 residues. The CDR3 bases are TGTGCCAGCAGACCGGGGACAGGAAAGACTAGCGGGGGATACAATGAGCAGTTCTTC. Protein product: CASRPGTGKTSGGYNEQFF.

Only one count was recorded for this clonotype. The rearrangement uses TRBV12-3 or TRBV12-4 and TRBJ2-1; perhaps TRBD2 as D (6 bases). The V end lost 5 bases, the J end lost 5 bases, and 16 bases lay between the germline ends. This CDR3 has 15 amino acids. DNA for the CDR3: TGTGCCAGCAGTGGATCCGGGACTCTAAACAATGAGCAGTTCTTC. Translated: CASSGSGTLNNEQFF.

The chain recombines TRBV27 with TRBJ2-4, with D unresolved. The CDR3 sequence is 16 residues long. V was trimmed by 2 bases and J by 0 bases, leaving 11 bases between them. Germline lookup yields CDR1 MNHEY and CDR2 SMNVEV (reference sequence). The CDR3, as DNA: TGTGCCAGCAGTTTAGTGGGCGAATCAGCCAAAAACATTCAGTACTTC. This gives the protein CASSLVGESAKNIQYF.

This clonotype was picked up one time. The rearrangement joins TRBV5-1 to TRBJ1-2; TRBD1 might be the D (5 bases). The CDR3 has 13 residues. V dropped 0 bases and J dropped 5 bases, with 8 bases sitting between them. Per germline, CDR1 SGHRS and CDR2 YFSETQ. CDR3 in amino acids: CASSLAQGYGYTF. The CDR3 region has the DNA TGCGCCAGCAGCTTGGCTCAGGGTTATGGCTACACCTTC.

A few counts support this clonotype. The chain is built from TRBV5-1 and TRBJ1-1, with TRBD1 identical over 9 bases. The CDR3 has 16 amino acids. Germline CDR1 reads SGHRS; CDR2 reads YFSETQ. After removal of 0 bases from V and 6 bases from J, the junction contained 9 bases not matched to a gene. As DNA, the CDR3 is TGCGCCAGCAGCTTGGAGGGCAACAGGGGGCGGGCTGAAGCTTTCTTT. As protein: CASSLEGNRGRAEAFF.

This chain joins TRBV5-1 and TRBJ2-7, with TRBD1 identical over 7 bases. The junction had 13 bases not matched to a gene; V was cut back by 4 bases and J by 6 bases. This CDR3 has 15 residues. Germline V gene data show CDR1 as SGHRS and CDR2 as YFSETQ. CDR3 coding DNA: TGCGCCAGCAGCCGAAACAGGGGTCCGTATTCCGAGCAGTACTTC. Residues: CASSRNRGPYSEQYF.

This clonotype was counted ten times or more. The chain uses TRBV20-1 and TRBJ1-5; possible D gene TRBD1, 5 bases. The CDR3 totals 13 residues. Trimming pared 0 bases from V and 11 bases from J, leaving 14 bases between. Germline values: CDR1 DFQATT, CDR2 SNEGSKA (reference sequence). The CDR3 here is CSARDWGYGAQHF. The CDR3, as DNA: TGCAGTGCTAGAGATTGGGGGTACGGGGCCCAGCATTTT.

The chain joins TRBV13 to TRBJ1-2, with D perhaps matching TRBD1 (5 bases). CDR1 and CDR2 from the germline V gene are PRHDT and FYEKMQ (reference sequence). This CDR3 has 15 amino acids. The V and J ends lost 4 bases and 2 bases respectively, with 14 bases between them. CDR3 sequence reads: CASSSQGAHNYGYTF. CDR3 sequence (DNA): TGTGCCAGCAGCTCCCAAGGGGCCCACAACTATGGCTACACCTTC.

CDR3 bases: TGTGCCAGCAGCGTAGCAGGACAGGGGTACGAGCAGTACTTC. Translated: CASSVAGQGYEQYF. The chain carries TRBV9 and TRBJ2-7; TRBD1 agrees at 9 bases. In germline, CDR1 is SGDLS, CDR2 YYNGEE. V gave up 0 bases and J gave up 4 bases; unmatched junction bases: 2. The CDR3 totals 14 residues.

This clonotype was seen many times. The chain is built from TRBV6-2 or TRBV6-3 and TRBJ2-5; 15 bases are a match to TRBD2. The CDR3 consists of 19 residues. V gave up 0 bases and J gave up 1 base; unmatched junction bases: 6. Per the germline V gene, CDR1 is MNHEY and CDR2 is SVGEGT. In nucleotides, the CDR3 is TGTGCCAGCAGTTACTCCTACGGGACTAGCGGGAGGATCCAAGAGACCCAGTACTTC. It is translated as CASSYSYGTSGRIQETQYF.

This clonotype has ten or more counts. V gene TRBV5-5 combines with J gene TRBJ1-5; D remains unclear. Germline V gives CDR1 SGHKS, CDR2 YYEKEE (reference sequence). V was shortened by 4 bases and J by 3 bases, with 14 bases between the two germline ends. The CDR3 sequence is 15 residues long. Here the CDR3 DNA reads TGTGCCAGCAGCCTGGGAGGGATCGACAATCAGCCCCAGCATTTT. Translated, it gives CASSLGGIDNQPQHF.

Written as DNA, the CDR3 is TGTGCCAGCAGCTTAGCGATCACTAGCGGAGAAGAGACCCAGTACTTC. Its protein product is CASSLAITSGEETQYF. The chain links TRBV7-2 to TRBJ2-5; TRBD2 matches at 8 bases. The length of the CDR3 is 16 residues. Trimming took 0 bases from V and 3 from J; bases not matched to a gene: 6. Looked up from germline, CDR1 is SGHTA and CDR2 is FQGNSA.

The sample holds many counts of this clonotype. The V call is TRBV6-5, the J call TRBJ1-2; TRBD1 agrees at 9 bases. The CDR3 has 15 amino acids. With V trimmed by 0 bases and J by 5 bases, 4 bases remained unmatched. Germline values: CDR1 MNHEY, CDR2 SVGAGI. In nucleotides, the CDR3 is TGTGCCAGCAGTTACTCCGGGACAGGGATTTATGGCTACACCTTC. Encoded protein: CASSYSGTGIYGYTF.

This clonotype came up a few times. CDR3 residues: CASKLTGGNQPQHF. DNA for the CDR3: TGTGCCAGCAAGCTGACAGGGGGCAATCAGCCCCAGCATTTT. The V gene is TRBV2, the J gene TRBJ1-5; 8 nucleotides agree with TRBD1. The V gene's germline CDR1 is SNHLY and CDR2 FYNNEI. The CDR3 covers 14 residues. The trim removed 7 bases at V and 2 bases at J, leaving 4 bases unmatched.

This clonotype was seen only a few times. The chain has TRBV6-6 and TRBJ2-1; 7 bases fit TRBD1. The germline CDR1 and CDR2 sequences are MNHNY and SVGAGI (reference sequence). Losses at the gene ends were 4 bases for V and 1 base for J; bases not matched to a gene: 7. The CDR3 has 16 amino acids. This CDR3 reads CASSSTNRGSYNEQFF. CDR3 coding DNA: TGTGCCAGCAGTTCCACCAACAGGGGTTCCTACAATGAGCAGTTCTTC.

V gene TRBV12-3 or TRBV12-4 combines with J gene TRBJ2-7; no definite D call. V was clipped by 2 bases and J by 2 bases, with 10 bases between them. There are 14 residues in the CDR3. The CDR3 spells CASSLNRKTYEQYF. CDR3 DNA: TGTGCCAGCAGTTTAAATAGGAAAACCTACGAGCAGTACTTC.

This clonotype showed up just a few times. This chain links TRBV19 with TRBJ2-1, with D uncertain. The CDR3 length is 12 residues. Germline V gene data show CDR1 as LNHDA and CDR2 as SQIVND (reference sequence). Trimming removed 6 bases from V and 6 bases from J, with 9 bases in between. The CDR3 region is CASRYGPNEQFF. CDR3 nucleotide sequence: TGTGCCAGTAGGTACGGTCCCAATGAGCAGTTCTTC.

This clonotype appeared a few times. The chain employs TRBV18 and TRBJ1-1; D is undetermined. Germline CDR1 KGHSH, CDR2 LQKENI. V shed 2 bases and J shed 5 bases, with 12 bases lying between them. CDR3 length: 14 amino acids. CDR3 sequence reads: CASSPLGKITEAFF. The CDR3 DNA is TGTGCCAGCTCACCATTGGGGAAAATTACTGAAGCTTTCTTT.

The J gene is TRBJ2-4, the V gene TRBV19; 11 bases align to TRBD1. Germline CDR1 and CDR2: LNHDA and SQIVND (reference sequence). V was clipped by 5 bases and J by 5 bases; unmatched bases: 5. The CDR3 has 15 amino acids. The CDR3 loop reads CASSLEGQGENIQYF. In nucleotides, the CDR3 is TGTGCCAGTAGTCTCGAGGGACAGGGGGAAAACATTCAGTACTTC.

This clonotype has a count of ten or more. The chain recombines TRBV7-9 with TRBJ2-3; a possible D gene is TRBD1 (6 bases). CDR3 length: 14 residues. Germline V gene data show CDR1 as SEHNR and CDR2 as FQNEAQ (reference sequence). The germline V and J ends were trimmed by 7 bases and 2 bases, with 13 bases remaining between them. The CDR3, as DNA: TGTGCCAGCACCCTCAGACAGGTCACAGATACGCAGTATTTT. Translated, it gives CASTLRQVTDTQYF.